This TCR beta chain was sequenced for a study of human T cells and chemical hapten exposure. About the research overall: Per-sample TCR yield variability stemmed mainly from small pooled library volume differences.

Using its own MiXCR run on the RACE reads, TCRdb lists one record per CDR3 protein. The table shows 71,000 or so distinct CDR3 sequences, with 9.8% occurring only once. Time point defined: patch test 1, 2 weeks after DPC sensitization. Treatment of the sample: therapeutic diphenylcyclopropenone sensitization with weekly scalp DPC. Staff drew blood before applying each patch test. Non-pregnant alopecia patients aged 18 to 70, suitable for DPC therapy. This clonotype was observed many times. Between the trimmed V and J ends, which lost 6 bases and 0 bases, there was a span of 15 bases. CDR3 size: 15 residues. Germline lookup yields CDR1 LGHNA and CDR2 YNFKEQ.

The receptor's source is a middle-aged woman with alopecia areata. Some clones in this sample may be carry-over from other donors' samples. J is TRBJ2-7 and V is TRBV4-2; D is possibly TRBD1 (6 bases). This material consisted of whole blood, taken in connection with sensitization to the hapten diphenylcyclopropenone (DPC). Written as DNA, the CDR3 is TGTGCCAGCAGTCGAGGCGGACAGAACTCCTACGAGCAGTACTTC. Amino acids: CASSRGGQNSYEQYF.